The sequence of this TCR delta chain was determined in a study of gamma-delta chains in newborns, infants, children. Study-level information: Innate gammadelta T cells reportedly expand polyclonally right after birth, driven by microbial exposure, per the title.

With CATT, TCRdb re-called clones from the reads. This sample carries 4,200 or so delta-chain clones, less than 7% of them seen once, and the ten largest clones take about 17%. The J segment lost 5 bases and the V segment lost 3 bases, leaving 13 bases of the junction unmatched. The CDR3 is made up of 16 amino acids. Germline V CDR1 and CDR2: GEAIGNYY, EKD. The receptor was isolated from a child who was a newborn, infant or young child, either healthy, febrile or measles-vaccinated (not recorded which). The V and J genes are TRDV2 and TRDJ1, with TRDD3 identical over 8 bases. The specimen sequenced was blood. The CDR3 DNA is TGTGCCTGTGACTCTCTACTTATGGGGGATGTTGATAAACTCATCTTT. The encoded protein is CACDSLLMGDVDKLIF.